This TCR beta chain comes out of a study of blood T cell repertoires in COVID-19. Looked up from germline, CDR1 is SNHLY and CDR2 is FYNNEI. This CDR3 is built from 14 residues. Trimming shortened V by 4 bases and J by 1 base, and 8 bases separated the two germline ends. This table comes from immunoSEQ multiplex PCR, and its TCRdb copy is limited to in-frame clones, with some not included. The data show some 300,000 clones, 88% seen once. The TCR was taken from a woman aged 25 to 45 who had recovered from COVID-19. The chain couples TRBV2 to TRBJ1-3, with a possible D match to TRBD1 (5 bases). The specimen sequenced was peripheral blood. DNA for the CDR3: TGTGCCAGCAGTGGGGACTGGTCTGGAAACACCATATATTTT. Protein: CASSGDWSGNTIYF. The full variable domain, its missing parts supplied by reference TRBV2 and TRBJ1-3, is EPEVTQTPSHQVTQMGQEVILRCVPISNHLYFYWYRQILGQKVEFLVSFYNNEISEKSEIFDDQFSVERPDGSNFTLKIRSTKLEDSAMYFCASSGDWSGNTIYFGEGSWLTVV.